This note documents a single T cell receptor (beta chain) sequence. Antigen specificity is unknown. The sample belongs to a study of T cell responses to AZD1222 COVID-19 vaccine. TCRdb's copy holds only in-frame clones and misses some; the assay was immunoSEQ multiplex PCR. The table lists 130,000 to 150,000 clones, around 91% of them singletons. The CDR3 loop spans 13 amino acids. V lost 0 bases, J lost 2 bases, and 4 bases lay in between. Germline V gives CDR1 SGDLS, CDR2 YYNGEE. Whole-study findings and limits: Spike-specific TCR breadth and depth were elevated following two AZD1222 doses.

The origin of this receptor is an adult in good health. The rearrangement links TRBV9 to TRBJ2-3, with D uncertain. The sample was peripheral blood, taken on day 0 of AZD1222 vaccination. The CDR3 region is CASSVDITDTQYF. The DNA of the CDR3 is TGTGCCAGCAGCGTAGACATCACAGATACGCAGTATTTT.